The subject of this entry is one T cell receptor (beta chain). This sample stems from a study of blood T cell repertoires in COVID-19. The repertoire was sequenced with immunoSEQ multiplex PCR; TCRdb's copy has only in-frame clones and lacks some. The sample yields fewer than 500,000 clones, 88% seen once. The CDR3 contains 15 residues. The V gene end was trimmed by 5 bases and the J gene end by 0 bases; junction bases not matched to a gene: 4. The germline V gene has CDR1 LGHNA and CDR2 YSLEER. Sequencing input: PBMCs or T cells enriched from blood (not recorded which). The gene calls are TRBV4-3 and TRBJ1-3; 7 bases are a match to TRBD1. The clonotype comes from a woman aged 25 to 39 with acute COVID-19. Written as DNA, the CDR3 is TGCGCCAGCAGCACGGGACAGAACTCTGGAAACACCATATATTTT. It codes for CASSTGQNSGNTIYF.